Sequencing of this T cell receptor (beta chain) was carried out in a study of PD-L1 blockade in urothelial cancer. Study as a whole: Patients took up atezolizumab at some point between 2014 and 2015 at 1,200 mg intravenously every 3 weeks. Blood gave a median 141,255 T cells.

The protocol was immunoSEQ multiplex PCR, while the TCRdb copy is restricted to in-frame clones and leaves out a portion. This table holds tens of thousands of clones, around 81% found once. CDR1 is MNHEY, CDR2 SVGAGI, per germline. CDR3 length: 14 residues. J gave up 3 bases and V 8 bases, and 7 bases lay outside the gene matches. Whole-study results and caveats: Below-median pretreatment blood TCR clonality was associated with improved progression-free and overall survival. Durable-benefit patients had greater expansion of tumor-associated blood clones at 3 weeks.

Time point specified: pretreatment peripheral blood. Notes on this clone: The target antigen is unknown.

Sequenced here: PBMCs, sampled around atezolizumab (anti-PD-L1) treatment. This sequence was found in a middle-aged man with urothelial cancer. The chain links TRBV6-5 to TRBJ1-1; 9 bases match TRBD1. The CDR3: CASRDRASYTEAFF. The CDR3 bases are TGTGCCAGCCGGGACAGGGCTTCTTACACTGAAGCTTTCTTT.